The 18 T cell receptor beta chains listed next were all sequenced from one sample in a study of beta chain features in type 1 diabetes. Their target antigens are unknown. General observations from the study: People with Type 1 diabetes carried modestly yet significantly shorter TCRB CDR3s in all four CD4+ subsets.

The authors reverse transcribed all of the isolated RNA, so sequencing captured expressed TCRB transcripts. Sequencing used immunoSEQ multiplex PCR; TCRdb keeps in-frame clones, though not all of them. The sample lists some 330,000 clones, roughly 12% occurring once. The specimen was naive CD4+ T cells from blood. The source of these receptors is a woman aged 18-29 years with type 1 diabetes.

This clone was seen a few times. V gene TRBV16 combines with J gene TRBJ1-3, with 11 nucleotides matching TRBD1. CDR3 size: 17 residues. V lost 2 bases, J lost 2 bases, and 5 bases stayed unmatched. Per germline, CDR1 KGHSY and CDR2 FQNENV. The DNA for the CDR3 is TGTGCCAGCAGCCAAACCCGGACAGGGGGCACTGGAAACACCATATATTTT. This encodes CASSQTRTGGTGNTIYF.

There are a few counts of this clone. The rearrangement joins TRBV30 to TRBJ1-5; maybe TRBD1 (6 bases). The germline V gene has CDR1 GTSNPN and CDR2 SVGIG (reference sequence). Trimming cost V 4 bases and J 6 bases, with 13 bases left between them. The CDR3 sequence is 13 residues long. For the CDR3, the DNA is TGTGCCTGGACATCGGGGGGCATTCAGCCCCAGCATTTT. Encoded protein: CAWTSGGIQPQHF.

This clone was detected a few times. The chain combines TRBV9 with TRBJ2-3; possibly TRBD2 for D (7 bases). The CDR3 spans 15 residues. The germline V gene encodes CDR1 SGDLS and CDR2 YYNGEE. Trimming cost V 4 bases and J 1 base, with 13 bases left between them. The CDR3 loop reads CASSPRGAGTDTQYF. The DNA for the CDR3 is TGTGCCAGCAGCCCCCGGGGGGCCGGCACAGATACGCAGTATTTT.

This clone was seen a handful of times. The rearrangement joins TRBV5-4 to TRBJ2-3, with TRBD1 matching over 9 bases. CDR1 is SGHNT and CDR2 is YYREEE in the germline V gene (reference sequence). The CDR3 has 15 amino acids. Unmatched junction bases numbered 4, after V lost 1 base and J lost 4 bases. This chain's CDR3 is CASSLQQGAADTQYF. CDR3 nucleotides: TGTGCCAGCAGCTTGCAACAGGGGGCGGCAGATACGCAGTATTTT.

The V and J genes are TRBV7-2 and TRBJ1-1; TRBD1 aligns across 10 bases. The CDR3 has 14 amino acids. After removal of 0 bases from V and 12 bases from J, the junction contained 7 bases not matched to a gene. Germline V gives CDR1 SGHTA, CDR2 FQGNSA. CDR3 DNA: TGTGCCAGCAGCTTAGCGTCGGGGACAGGGGAAACTTTCTTT. Translation: CASSLASGTGETFF.

This clone has just a few counts. The chain carries TRBV21-1 and TRBJ2-7; the DNA was not compared with TRBD1, the D call given in the table. TRBV21-1 is a pseudogene segment. The CDR3 extends over 16 amino acids. The CDR3 DNA reads as TGTGCCAGCAGCAAAGTGGTCGGCAGGGGGCTCTACGAGCAGTACTTC. The encoded protein is CASSKVVGRGLYEQYF.

This clone has a handful of counts. The rearrangement uses TRBV9 and TRBJ2-1, with 9 bases lining up with TRBD2. Germline CDR1 and CDR2: SGDLS and YYNGEE. The CDR3 totals 14 residues. Trimming removed 0 bases from V and 6 bases from J; junction bases left unmatched: 1. The CDR3 DNA reads TGTGCCAGCAGCGTAGCAGCGGGGGGCAATGAGCAGTTCTTC. It yields the protein CASSVAAGGNEQFF.

This clone turned up a few times. The CDR3 DNA reads TGTGCCAGCAGCTTCGACGGGACTAGGTTTTTCTTC. Protein: CASSFDGTRFFF. The chain uses TRBV7-2 and TRBJ2-1; TRBD2 aligns across 8 bases. The V gene end was trimmed by 3 bases and the J gene end by 16 bases; junction bases not matched to a gene: 8. Per germline, CDR1 SGHTA and CDR2 FQGNSA. This CDR3 is 12 amino acids long.

V usage is TRBV19 and J usage is TRBJ1-5; the match to TRBD1 covers 10 bases. Looked up from germline, CDR1 is LNHDA and CDR2 is SQIVND (reference sequence). The CDR3 consists of 16 residues. Germline trimming cut 7 bases from V and 3 bases from J; bases unmatched to any gene: 9. The chain's CDR3 is CASTGTGASNNQPQHF. The CDR3 nucleotides are TGTGCCAGTACCGGGACAGGGGCCTCCAACAATCAGCCCCAGCATTTT.

This chain uses TRBV2 with TRBJ1-6; D uncertain. V lost 1 base and J 9 bases, leaving 10 bases between the germline ends. Germline assignment: CDR1 SNHLY and CDR2 FYNNEI. This CDR3 comprises 14 residues. The CDR3 region is CASSEEAVFSPLHF. The DNA of the CDR3 is TGTGCCAGCAGTGAAGAGGCGGTCTTTTCACCCCTCCACTTT.

This sequence joins TRBV19 and TRBJ2-2; TRBD1 matches 7 bases. CDR1 LNHDA and CDR2 SQIVND come from the germline V gene (reference sequence). The CDR3 consists of 15 residues. Losses at the gene ends were 6 bases for V and 4 bases for J; bases not matched to a gene: 8. The CDR3 DNA is TGTGCCAGTAGGGGGACAGCTTGGTTCACCGGGGAGCTGTTTTTT. As protein: CASRGTAWFTGELFF.

This chain uses TRBV5-1 with TRBJ2-3; 9 bases fit TRBD2. The CDR3 totals 19 residues. CDR1 and CDR2 from the germline V gene are SGHRS and YFSETQ. V shed 0 bases and J 0 bases; nucleotides not matched to a gene: 11. CDR3 in amino acids: CASSLVAHSSGKSTDTQYF. CDR3 nucleotide sequence: TGCGCCAGCAGCTTGGTGGCCCATTCTAGCGGGAAGAGCACAGATACGCAGTATTTT.

This clone was seen only a few times. V and J are TRBV7-3 and TRBJ2-2, with D perhaps matching TRBD1 (6 bases). Deletions cut 4 bases from V and 1 base from J, with 10 bases between. The CDR3 covers 15 residues. Germline V gene lookup returns CDR1 SGHTA and CDR2 FQGTGA. For the CDR3, the DNA is TGTGCCAGCAGCTCCGGACAGAGGAACACCGGGGAGCTGTTTTTT. It yields the protein CASSSGQRNTGELFF. Together with reference TRBV7-3 and TRBJ2-2, the CDR3 gives the full variable domain: GAGVSQTPSNKVTEKGKYVELRCDPISGHTALYWYRQSLGQGPEFLIYFQGTGAADDSGLPNDRFFAVRPEGSVSTLKIQRTERGDSAVYLCASSSGQRNTGELFFGEGSRLTVL.

This clone occurred a few times. V and J are TRBV27 and TRBJ2-1; the match to TRBD1 covers 9 bases. The CDR3 has 15 residues. The V segment lost 5 bases and the J segment 6 bases; nucleotides outside the gene matches: 8. Germline V CDR1 and CDR2: MNHEY, SMNVEV (reference sequence). In DNA form, the CDR3 reads TGTGCCAGCAGTAGCCGGGACAGGGTGCTCAATGAGCAGTTCTTC. Protein sequence: CASSSRDRVLNEQFF.

This clone was found a few times. CDR3 nucleotide sequence: TGTGCCAGCAGCTTGGAGGGGCGGGGGGGCGATGAGCAGTTCTTC. Translating gives CASSLEGRGGDEQFF. The chain carries TRBV5-4 and TRBJ2-1; 9 bases agree with TRBD2. V was clipped by 0 bases and J by 8 bases; unmatched bases: 6. The CDR3 consists of 15 residues. CDR1 and CDR2 from the germline V gene are SGHNT and YYREEE (reference sequence). Supplemented by reference TRBV5-4 and TRBJ2-1, the full variable domain reads ETGVTQSPTHLIKTRGQQVTLRCSSQSGHNTVSWYQQALGQGPQFIFQYYREEENGRGNFPPRFSGLQFPNYSSELNVNALELDDSALYLCASSLEGRGGDEQFFGPGTRLTVL.

The rearrangement uses TRBV4-3 and TRBJ2-1, with D tentatively TRBD2 (5 bases). Germline values: CDR1 LGHNA, CDR2 YSLEER. Trimming shortened V by 7 bases and J by 8 bases, and 12 bases separated the two germline ends. The CDR3 covers 12 residues. CDR3 region: CASKDSEDEQFF. CDR3 nucleotide sequence: TGCGCCAGCAAGGACTCGGAGGATGAGCAGTTCTTC.

This chain uses TRBV5-6 with TRBJ2-7; D call uncertain. The germline CDR1 and CDR2 sequences are SGHDT and YYEEEE. Trimming removed 4 bases from V and 0 bases from J, with 14 bases in between. There are 15 residues in the CDR3. The CDR3 DNA follows: TGTGCCAGCAGCCAACCTACGATAAGCTCCTACGAGCAGTACTTC. Translating it yields CASSQPTISSYEQYF.

The genes are TRBV9 and TRBJ2-6, with D possibly matching TRBD1 (6 bases). This CDR3 is built from 17 residues. Germline CDR1 SGDLS, CDR2 YYNGEE. V lost 3 bases and J 0 bases, leaving 13 bases between the germline ends. The CDR3 DNA reads TGTGCCAGCAGCGCCCTGACAGGCCACTCTGGGGCCAACGTCCTGACTTTC. As protein: CASSALTGHSGANVLTF. Based on the CDR3 plus reference TRBV9 and TRBJ2-6, the full variable domain is DSGVTQTPKHLITATGQRVTLRCSPRSGDLSVYWYQQSLDQGLQFLIQYYNGEERAKGNILERFSAQQFPDLHSELNLSSLELGDSALYFCASSALTGHSGANVLTFGAGSRLTVL.